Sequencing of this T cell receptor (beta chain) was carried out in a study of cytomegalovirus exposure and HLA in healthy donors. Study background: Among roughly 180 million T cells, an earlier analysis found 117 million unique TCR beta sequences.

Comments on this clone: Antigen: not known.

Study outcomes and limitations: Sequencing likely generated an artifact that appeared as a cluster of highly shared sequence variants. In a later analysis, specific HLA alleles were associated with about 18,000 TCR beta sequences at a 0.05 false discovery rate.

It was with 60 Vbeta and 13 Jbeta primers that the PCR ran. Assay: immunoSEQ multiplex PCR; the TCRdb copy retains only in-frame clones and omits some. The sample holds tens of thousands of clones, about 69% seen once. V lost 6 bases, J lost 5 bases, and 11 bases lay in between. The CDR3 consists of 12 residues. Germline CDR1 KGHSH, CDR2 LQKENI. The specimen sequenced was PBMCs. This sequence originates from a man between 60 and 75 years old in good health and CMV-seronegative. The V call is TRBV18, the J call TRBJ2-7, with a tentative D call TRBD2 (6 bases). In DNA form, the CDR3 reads TGTGCCAGCTCTCCCTGGGGGGACGAGCAGTACTTC. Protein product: CASSPWGDEQYF. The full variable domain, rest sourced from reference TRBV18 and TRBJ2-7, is NAGVMQNPRHLVRRRGQEARLRCSPMKGHSHVYWYRQLPEEGLKFMVYLQKENIIDESGMPKERFSAEFPKEGPSILRIQQVVRGDSAAYFCASSPWGDEQYFGPGTRLTVT.